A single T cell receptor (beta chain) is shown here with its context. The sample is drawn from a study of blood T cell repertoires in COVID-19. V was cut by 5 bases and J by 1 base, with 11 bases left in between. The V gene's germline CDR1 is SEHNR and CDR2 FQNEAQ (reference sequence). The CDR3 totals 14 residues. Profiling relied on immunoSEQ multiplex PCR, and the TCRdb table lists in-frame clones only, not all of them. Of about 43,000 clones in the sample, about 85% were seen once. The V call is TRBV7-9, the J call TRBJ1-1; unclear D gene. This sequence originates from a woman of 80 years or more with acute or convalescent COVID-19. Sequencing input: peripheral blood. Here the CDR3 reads CASSPLAPNTEAFF. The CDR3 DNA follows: TGTGCCAGCAGCCCATTGGCCCCGAACACTGAAGCTTTCTTT. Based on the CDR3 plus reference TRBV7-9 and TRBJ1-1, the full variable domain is DTGVSQNPRHKITKRGQNVTFRCDPISEHNRLYWYRQTLGQGPEFLTYFQNEAQLEKSRLLSDRFSAERPKGSFSTLEIQRTEQGDSAMYLCASSPLAPNTEAFFGQGTRLTVV.